This TCR beta chain was identified during a study of OX40 agonist ivuxolimab in advanced cancers. Study-level results: CD4+ T cells averaged fewer expanded clones than CD8+ T cells. Certain nonresponders additionally had low normalized T-cell clonal expansion.

A note on this clone: The antigen is unknown.

Germline CDR1 and CDR2: WNHNN and SYGVQD (reference sequence). The CDR3 extends over 14 amino acids. V shed 5 bases and J shed 2 bases, with 12 bases lying between them. Only in-frame clones appear in the TCRdb table, and some are missing; sequencing was by immunoSEQ multiplex PCR. The sample lists about 50,000 clones, around 80% occurring once. The chain links TRBV10-1 to TRBJ2-5; a weak D match, TRBD2 (5 bases). This receptor was identified in an adult with an advanced solid tumor such as melanoma, head and neck, liver or kidney cancer. Sequencing was performed on CD4+ or CD8+ T cells sorted from blood, taken in a trial of the OX40 agonist ivuxolimab. The CDR3 spells CASSPGRDQETQYF. The CDR3 DNA sequence: TGCGCCAGCAGTCCCGGACGGGATCAAGAGACCCAGTACTTC.